The T cell receptor (beta chain) under discussion was sequenced for a study of CD8 T cells in ankylosing spondylitis. Researchers built TCR beta libraries using quantitative 5'-RACE with molecular barcodes. One entry per CDR3 protein results from TCRdb running MiXCR on the 5' RACE reads. The table includes 450,000 or so distinct CDR3 sequences, 26% detected once. In this sample, this clonotype turned up a few times. The target antigen is unknown. Whole-study findings and limits: Blood of patients with ankylosing spondylitis appeared to be characterized by a TCR beta motif of eight highly homologous variants.

This TCR derives from a male donor with ankylosing spondylitis. Sequenced: blood, either unsorted or a sorted T cell fraction (not recorded which).

This CDR3 reads CASSERAPRGELFF. CDR3 in DNA: TGTGCCAGCAGTGAACGGGCCCCTAGAGGGGAGCTGTTTTTT. The chain has TRBV2 and TRBJ2-2, with unresolved D. Between the trimmed V and J ends, which lost 2 bases and 8 bases, there was a span of 12 bases. CDR3 size: 14 residues. Germline V CDR1 and CDR2: SNHLY, FYNNEI.